This entry is about one T cell receptor beta chain. Germline V lookup: CDR1 MNHNS, CDR2 SASEGT. V was clipped by 8 bases and J by 3 bases, with 19 bases between them. CDR3 length: 15 residues. This entry is derived from a study of cytomegalovirus exposure and HLA in healthy donors. The primer mix had 60 Vbeta and 13 Jbeta primers. Authors' processing steps: A later analysis tallied 75 million to 80 million unique TCR beta chains, approximately 11 million of them shared. Only in-frame clones appear in the TCRdb table, and some are missing; sequencing was by immunoSEQ multiplex PCR. The V and J calls and clone size come from that table; D and trimming were worked out from the DNA. The profile shows about 210,000 clones, around 80% of them singletons.

The chain joins TRBV6-1 to TRBJ1-1, with D unclear. This TCR came from a man between 35 and 55 years old in good health and CMV-seropositive. Sequenced sample: PBMCs. In DNA form, the CDR3 reads TGTGCCAGCTGGGTTCTGGGCGGGCGGCACACTGAAGCTTTCTTT. Translation: CASWVLGGRHTEAFF.